The 2 T cell receptor beta chains below were found in one sample sequenced in a study of CD8+ T cells in alopecia areata (dated by TCRdb to the late 2010s). This specimen's time point label, per the study, means: baseline before oral tofacitinib. The library was built by means of the immunoSEQ multiplex PCR assay. To provide template for TCR sequencing, every sample had RNA extracted and reverse transcribed into cDNA. The table was pulled from immuneACCESS by TCRdb, which kept in-frame rearrangements only. Such tables lose some clones; where checked, under half of the loss comes from unresolved V genes, and the rest has no known cause. The sample table holds 130,000 to 150,000 clones, of which approximately 51% were seen once. The ten largest account for about 1% of the sample. The sequencing used CD4+ T cells sorted from blood, collected at week 0. These receptor sequences come from a human donor with alopecia areata.

The genes are TRBV25-1 and TRBJ2-7; D ambiguous. This CDR3 spans 13 amino acids. Per the germline V gene, CDR1 is MGHDK and CDR2 is SYGVNS. Deletions cut 1 base from V and 3 bases from J, with 7 bases between. CDR3 coding DNA: TGTGCCAGCAGTGAATGGGGAAGCTACGAGCAGTACTTC. It is translated as CASSEWGSYEQYF.

This clone appeared a few times. V usage is TRBV28 and J usage is TRBJ2-4; 9 nucleotides match TRBD1. This CDR3 has 15 amino acids. With 5 bases clipped from V and 9 bases from J, the junction kept 11 bases outside the gene matches. Germline V CDR1 and CDR2: MDHEN, SYDVKM. The CDR3 protein is CASSPWTGAGVIQYF. Here the CDR3 DNA reads TGTGCCAGCAGTCCCTGGACAGGGGCAGGGGTCATTCAGTACTTC.